The present T cell receptor beta chain was sequenced within a study of control samples from healthy donors and cancer patients. Libraries were prepared by immunoSEQ multiplex PCR; TCRdb keeps only in-frame clonotypes and omits some of them. In the table there are 78,000 or so clones, 88% of which are singletons. Per the germline V gene, CDR1 is SQVTM and CDR2 is ANQGSEA. This CDR3 comprises 8 residues. The sequenced material came from blood. The receptor comes from a woman in her 50s in good health. V gene TRBV29-1 combines with J gene TRBJ1-1; tentatively, D is TRBD1 (5 bases). The chain's CDR3 is CSGGGAFF. The CDR3 region has the DNA TGCAGTGGGGGGGGAGCTTTCTTT.